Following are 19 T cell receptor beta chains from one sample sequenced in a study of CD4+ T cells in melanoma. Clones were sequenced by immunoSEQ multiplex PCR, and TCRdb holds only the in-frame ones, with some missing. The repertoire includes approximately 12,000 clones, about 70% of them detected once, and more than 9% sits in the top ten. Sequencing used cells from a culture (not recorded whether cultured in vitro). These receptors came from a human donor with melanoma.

CDR3 region: CASSAGGYLAKNIQYF. DNA for the CDR3: TGCGCCAGCAGCGCGGGCGGGTACCTAGCCAAAAACATTCAGTACTTC. The chain employs TRBV5-1 and TRBJ2-4; tentatively, D is TRBD2 (5 bases). This CDR3 contains 16 residues. From germline, CDR1 is SGHRS and CDR2 YFSETQ. Trimming took 4 bases from V and 0 from J, leaving 14 bases between them.

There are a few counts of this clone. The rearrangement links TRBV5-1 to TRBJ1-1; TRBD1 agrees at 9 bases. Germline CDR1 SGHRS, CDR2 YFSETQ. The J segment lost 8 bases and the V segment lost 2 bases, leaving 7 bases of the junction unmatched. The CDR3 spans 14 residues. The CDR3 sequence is CASSFGGQGSEAFF. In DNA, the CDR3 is TGCGCCAGCAGCTTCGGGGGACAGGGTAGCGAAGCTTTCTTT.

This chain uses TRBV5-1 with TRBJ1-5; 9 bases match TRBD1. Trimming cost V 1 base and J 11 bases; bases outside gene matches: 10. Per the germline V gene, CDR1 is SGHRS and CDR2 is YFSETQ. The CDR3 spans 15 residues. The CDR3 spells CASSLSGQGYQSQHF. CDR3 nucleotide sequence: TGCGCCAGCAGCTTGTCCGGACAGGGGTACCAGTCCCAGCATTTT.

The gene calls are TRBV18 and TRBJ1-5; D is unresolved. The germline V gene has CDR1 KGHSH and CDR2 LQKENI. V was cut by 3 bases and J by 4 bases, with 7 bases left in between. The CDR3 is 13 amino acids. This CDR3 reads CASSPADNQPQHF. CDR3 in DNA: TGTGCCAGCTCACCGGCGGATAATCAGCCCCAGCATTTT.

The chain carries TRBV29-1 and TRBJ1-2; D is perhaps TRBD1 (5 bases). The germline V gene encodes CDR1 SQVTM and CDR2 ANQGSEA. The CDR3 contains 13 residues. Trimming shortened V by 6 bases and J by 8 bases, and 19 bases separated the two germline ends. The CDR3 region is CSVLPSGSWGYTF. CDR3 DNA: TGCAGCGTGCTGCCCTCAGGGAGTTGGGGCTACACCTTC.

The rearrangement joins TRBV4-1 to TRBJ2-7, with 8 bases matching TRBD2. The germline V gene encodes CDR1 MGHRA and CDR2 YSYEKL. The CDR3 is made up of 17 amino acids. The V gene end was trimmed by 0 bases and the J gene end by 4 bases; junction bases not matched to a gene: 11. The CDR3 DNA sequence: TGCGCCAGCAGCCAAGATAGCGGGGCGGCTTCTTCTTACGAGCAGTACTTC. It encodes CASSQDSGAASSYEQYF.

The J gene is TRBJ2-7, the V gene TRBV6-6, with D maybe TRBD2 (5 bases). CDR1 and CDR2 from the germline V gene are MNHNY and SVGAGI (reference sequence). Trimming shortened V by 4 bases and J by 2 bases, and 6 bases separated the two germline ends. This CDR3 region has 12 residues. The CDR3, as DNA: TGTGCCAGCAGTTCGAGGGCCTACGAGCAGTACTTC. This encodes CASSSRAYEQYF.

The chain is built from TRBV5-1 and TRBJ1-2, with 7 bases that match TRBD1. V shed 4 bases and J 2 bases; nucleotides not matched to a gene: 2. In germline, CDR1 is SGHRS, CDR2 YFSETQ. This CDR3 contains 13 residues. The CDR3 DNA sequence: TGCGCCAGCAGCAAGGGACAGAACTATGGCTACACCTTC. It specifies CASSKGQNYGYTF.

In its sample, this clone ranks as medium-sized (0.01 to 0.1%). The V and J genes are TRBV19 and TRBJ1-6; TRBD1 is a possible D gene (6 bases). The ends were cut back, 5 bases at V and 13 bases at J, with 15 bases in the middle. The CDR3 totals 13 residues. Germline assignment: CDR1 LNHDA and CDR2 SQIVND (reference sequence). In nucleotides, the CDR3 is TGTGCCAGTAGTCCCCGACAGGATCTCCCCCTCCACTTT. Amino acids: CASSPRQDLPLHF.

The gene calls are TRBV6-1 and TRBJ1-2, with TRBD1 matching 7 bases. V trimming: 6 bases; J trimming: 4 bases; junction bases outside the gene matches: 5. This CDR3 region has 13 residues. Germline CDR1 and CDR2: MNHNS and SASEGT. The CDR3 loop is CASRGQTFYGYTF. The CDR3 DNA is TGTGCCAGCAGGGGACAGACATTCTATGGCTACACCTTC.

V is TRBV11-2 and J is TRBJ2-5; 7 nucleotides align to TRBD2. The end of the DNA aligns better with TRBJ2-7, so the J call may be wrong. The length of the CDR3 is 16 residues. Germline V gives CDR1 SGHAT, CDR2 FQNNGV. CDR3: CASSFERTSEAYEQYF. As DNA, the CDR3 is TGTGCCAGCAGCTTTGAAAGAACTAGCGAAGCCTACGAGCAGTACTTC.

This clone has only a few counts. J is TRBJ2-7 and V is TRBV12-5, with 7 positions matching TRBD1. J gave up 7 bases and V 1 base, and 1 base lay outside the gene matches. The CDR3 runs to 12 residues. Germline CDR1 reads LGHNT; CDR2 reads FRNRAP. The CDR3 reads CASGLGGQEQYF. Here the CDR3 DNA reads TGTGCTAGTGGTTTGGGGGGACAGGAGCAGTACTTC.

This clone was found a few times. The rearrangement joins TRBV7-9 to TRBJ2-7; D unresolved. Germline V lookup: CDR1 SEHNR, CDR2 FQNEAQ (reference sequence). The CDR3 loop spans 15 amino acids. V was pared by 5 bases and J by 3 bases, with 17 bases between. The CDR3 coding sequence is TGTGCCAGCAGCCCTCGAGGTTCTTGGGACTACGAGCAGTACTTC. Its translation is CASSPRGSWDYEQYF.

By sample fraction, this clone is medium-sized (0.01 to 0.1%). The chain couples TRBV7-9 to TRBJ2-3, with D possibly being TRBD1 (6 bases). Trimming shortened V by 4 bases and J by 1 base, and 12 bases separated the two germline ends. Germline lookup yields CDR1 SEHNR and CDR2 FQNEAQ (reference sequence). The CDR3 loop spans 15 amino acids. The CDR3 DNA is TGTGCCAGCAGCTGGGGTAGACAGGGCACAGATACGCAGTATTTT. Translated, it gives CASSWGRQGTDTQYF.

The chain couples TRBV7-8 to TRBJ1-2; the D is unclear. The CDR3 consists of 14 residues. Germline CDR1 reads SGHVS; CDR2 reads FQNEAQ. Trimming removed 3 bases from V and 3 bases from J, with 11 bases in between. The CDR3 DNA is TGTGCCAGCAGCTTTAGAGAGGGCCACTATGGCTACACCTTC. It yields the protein CASSFREGHYGYTF.

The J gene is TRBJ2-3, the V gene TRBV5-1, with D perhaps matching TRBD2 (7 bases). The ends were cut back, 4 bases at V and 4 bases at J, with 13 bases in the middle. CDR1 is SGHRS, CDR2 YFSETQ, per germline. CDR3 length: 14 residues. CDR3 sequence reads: CASSGWGGADTQYF. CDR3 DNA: TGCGCCAGCAGCGGGTGGGGGGGCGCAGATACGCAGTATTTT.

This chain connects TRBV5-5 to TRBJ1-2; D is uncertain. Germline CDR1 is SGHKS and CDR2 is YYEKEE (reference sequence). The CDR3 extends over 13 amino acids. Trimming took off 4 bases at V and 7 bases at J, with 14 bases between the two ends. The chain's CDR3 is CASSTRSGGGYTF. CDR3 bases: TGTGCCAGCAGCACCAGGAGTGGTGGTGGCTACACCTTC.

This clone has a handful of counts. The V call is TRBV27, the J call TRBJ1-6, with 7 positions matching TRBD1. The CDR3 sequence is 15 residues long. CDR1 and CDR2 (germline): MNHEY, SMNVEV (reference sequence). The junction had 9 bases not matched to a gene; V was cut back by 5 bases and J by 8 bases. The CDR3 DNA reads TGTGCCAGCAGTCGCGGACAGGCGGGTGATTCACCCCTCCACTTT. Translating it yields CASSRGQAGDSPLHF.

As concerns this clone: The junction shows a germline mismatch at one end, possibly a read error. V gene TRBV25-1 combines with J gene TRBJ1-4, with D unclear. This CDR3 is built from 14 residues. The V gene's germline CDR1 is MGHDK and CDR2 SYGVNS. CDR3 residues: CASTPALMNGKLFF. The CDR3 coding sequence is TGTGCCAGCACCCCCGCCTTAATGAATGGAAAACTGTTTTTT.